One and the same sample provided the 30 T cell receptor beta chains below, sequenced in a study of shared clonotypes between healthy human individuals. Method: immunoSEQ multiplex PCR; TCRdb's copy keeps in-frame clones and lacks some. In the table there are 2 million to 2.5 million clones, approximately 94% of which are singletons. Sequencing used naive CD4+ T cells sorted from blood. Subset here: CD45RA+ positively selected. These receptors originate from a young man in good health.

This rearrangement joins TRBV5-1 to TRBJ2-2, with TRBD2 matching 7 bases. The CDR3 length is 17 residues. The germline gives CDR1 SGHRS, CDR2 YFSETQ. Trimming at V came to 0 bases and at J to 6 bases, leaving 11 bases not matched to a gene. CDR3 in amino acids: CASSLAPSGSSAGELFF. The CDR3, as DNA: TGCGCCAGCAGCTTGGCTCCTAGCGGATCGTCGGCCGGGGAGCTGTTTTTT.

The chain has TRBV11-3 and TRBJ1-2; D gene uncertain. Trimming removed 7 bases from V and 6 bases from J, with 15 bases in between. The CDR3 has 13 amino acids. Germline lookup yields CDR1 SGHNT and CDR2 YENEEA. This CDR3 reads CASNGRGPHGYTF. The CDR3 DNA reads TGTGCCAGCAACGGGAGAGGTCCCCATGGCTACACCTTC.

For the CDR3, the DNA is TGCGCCAGCAGCCGGGGGACCGCGCCCATTATGAACACTGAAGCTTTCTTT. It translates to CASSRGTAPIMNTEAFF. The chain joins TRBV5-1 to TRBJ1-1, with a tentative D call TRBD1 (5 bases). Trimming took 4 bases from V and 0 from J, leaving 19 bases between them. This CDR3 spans 17 amino acids. CDR1 is SGHRS and CDR2 is YFSETQ in the germline V gene.

The chain employs TRBV9 and TRBJ1-2; D remains unclear. Trimming left V 4 bases short and J 1 base short, with 8 bases between. CDR1 is SGDLS and CDR2 is YYNGEE in the germline V gene. The CDR3 covers 13 residues. This CDR3 reads CASSPLDNYGYTF. In DNA, the CDR3 is TGTGCCAGCAGCCCTCTGGATAACTATGGCTACACCTTC.

Turning to this clone: The sample carries other DNA sequences with the same CDR3. This rearrangement joins TRBV5-1 to TRBJ2-7; TRBD1 agrees at 8 bases. Germline CDR1 SGHRS, CDR2 YFSETQ. The ends lost 3 bases at V and 0 bases at J; junction bases unmatched: 5. This CDR3 comprises 15 residues. CDR3 residues: CASSSWTGSSYEQYF. CDR3 DNA sequence: TGCGCCAGCAGCTCATGGACAGGGAGCTCCTACGAGCAGTACTTC.

The chain has TRBV11-2 and TRBJ2-7; a possible D gene is TRBD1 (5 bases). Trimming pared 5 bases from V and 3 bases from J, leaving 11 bases between. The germline gives CDR1 SGHAT, CDR2 FQNNGV. There are 13 residues in the CDR3. CDR3 amino acids: CASSPGHRYEQYF. CDR3 bases: TGTGCCAGCAGCCCCGGACACCGCTACGAGCAGTACTTC.

A remark on this clone: One end of the junction does not line up with germline, which may come from a read error. The chain combines TRBV11-2 with TRBJ1-1, with D uncertain. Germline V lookup: CDR1 SGHAT, CDR2 FQNNGV. The CDR3 loop spans 14 amino acids. CDR3 sequence: CASSLVTGNTEALF. The CDR3 nucleotides are TGTGCCAGCAGCCTCGTGACGGGGAACACTGAAGCTCTCTTT.

The gene calls are TRBV5-1 and TRBJ2-5; D ambiguous. The germline gives CDR1 SGHRS, CDR2 YFSETQ. The CDR3 length is 13 residues. Trimming stripped 2 bases from V and 5 bases from J, with 10 bases between. DNA for the CDR3: TGCGCCAGCAGCTTCCCTCTAAGTGAGACCCAGTACTTC. Translated, it gives CASSFPLSETQYF.

A few counts support this clone. V gene TRBV2 combines with J gene TRBJ1-6; perhaps TRBD1 as D (5 bases). Trimming took 3 bases from V and 7 from J, leaving 10 bases between them. Germline values: CDR1 SNHLY, CDR2 FYNNEI. CDR3 size: 14 residues. CDR3 loop: CASSDEGYNSPLHF. The CDR3 DNA follows: TGTGCCAGCAGTGATGAGGGGTACAATTCACCCCTCCACTTT.

This CDR3 reads CASSTHPQGTGTEAFF. Written as DNA, the CDR3 is TGCGCCAGCAGCACCCACCCACAGGGGACGGGCACTGAAGCTTTCTTT. The rearrangement uses TRBV5-1 and TRBJ1-1, with 7 nucleotides matching TRBD1. With 4 bases clipped from V and 4 bases from J, the junction kept 13 bases outside the gene matches. The CDR3 loop spans 16 amino acids. Germline V gives CDR1 SGHRS, CDR2 YFSETQ.

J is TRBJ2-7 and V is TRBV6-5; D call uncertain. Germline-derived CDR1 and CDR2 are MNHEY and SVGAGI. Trimming shortened V by 7 bases and J by 4 bases, and 2 bases separated the two germline ends. The CDR3 extends over 9 amino acids. DNA for the CDR3: TGTGCCAGCAAATACGAGCAGTACTTC. Translating it yields CASKYEQYF.

The V and J genes are TRBV5-4 and TRBJ2-5; the match to TRBD1 covers 8 bases. Germline trimming cut 4 bases from V and 3 bases from J; bases unmatched to any gene: 8. CDR1 is SGHNT, CDR2 YYREEE, per germline (reference sequence). CDR3 length: 15 residues. This chain's CDR3 is CASSPPPTGEETQYF. As DNA, the CDR3 is TGTGCCAGCAGCCCTCCCCCGACAGGGGAAGAGACCCAGTACTTC.

The chain combines TRBV7-9 with TRBJ2-7, with 11 positions matching TRBD2. Unmatched junction bases numbered 6, after V lost 4 bases and J lost 4 bases. The germline V gene encodes CDR1 SEHNR and CDR2 FQNEAQ (reference sequence). The CDR3 is 15 residues long. The CDR3 sequence is CASSSSGRTIYEQYF. The CDR3 DNA reads as TGTGCCAGCAGCTCTAGCGGGAGGACGATTTACGAGCAGTACTTC.

V and J are TRBV5-1 and TRBJ2-3; TRBD2 agrees at 11 bases. Looked up from germline, CDR1 is SGHRS and CDR2 is YFSETQ. The CDR3 totals 16 residues. With V trimmed by 0 bases and J by 3 bases, 3 bases remained unmatched. The CDR3 DNA reads TGCGCCAGCAGCTTGGGGGCTAGCGGGAGGACAGATACGCAGTATTTT. Encoded protein: CASSLGASGRTDTQYF.

This rearrangement joins TRBV6-1 to TRBJ1-5, with D unclear. V lost 7 bases and J lost 1, with 8 bases in between. The CDR3 is 13 residues long. Germline V gene sequence: CDR1 MNHNS, CDR2 SASEGT. CDR3 DNA sequence: TGTGCCAGCAATGCATTGAGCAATCAGCCCCAGCATTTT. Protein: CASNALSNQPQHF.

The chain combines TRBV9 with TRBJ2-1; TRBD2 matches at 8 bases. Per germline, CDR1 SGDLS and CDR2 YYNGEE. The CDR3 runs to 16 residues. Unmatched junction bases numbered 4, after V lost 0 bases and J lost 2 bases. Here the CDR3 reads CASSVGPGGAYNEQFF. The CDR3 region has the DNA TGTGCCAGCAGCGTAGGCCCGGGAGGGGCCTACAATGAGCAGTTCTTC.

This sequence joins TRBV7-3 and TRBJ2-5; a possible D gene is TRBD2 (5 bases). This CDR3 has 13 amino acids. V lost 4 bases and J 5 bases, leaving 11 bases between the germline ends. Germline V CDR1 and CDR2: SGHTA, FQGTGA. CDR3 region: CASSSTPGETQYF. CDR3 DNA sequence: TGTGCCAGCAGCTCGACCCCGGGGGAGACCCAGTACTTC.

This sequence joins TRBV7-9 and TRBJ2-1; TRBD2 matches at 8 bases. V trimming: 2 bases; J trimming: 1 base; junction bases outside the gene matches: 1. The CDR3 has 15 residues. Germline assignment: CDR1 SEHNR and CDR2 FQNEAQ (reference sequence). The CDR3 loop reads CASSLSGRSYNEQFF. In DNA, the CDR3 is TGTGCCAGCAGCTTAAGCGGGAGATCCTACAATGAGCAGTTCTTC.

Details on this clone: A much larger clone lies a single base off, so this may be a read error. J is TRBJ2-7 and V is TRBV11-2; D gene unclear. The CDR3 covers 11 residues. Trimming removed 5 bases from V and 2 bases from J, with 4 bases in between. In germline, CDR1 is SGHAT, CDR2 FQNNGV. In nucleotides, the CDR3 is TGTGCCAGCAGCGCCACCTACGAGCAGTACTTC. Translation gives CASSATYEQYF.

The rearrangement uses TRBV10-3 and TRBJ2-1; tentative D call: TRBD2 (5 bases). The germline V and J ends were trimmed by 0 bases and 3 bases, with 6 bases remaining between them. This CDR3 comprises 14 residues. Germline CDR1 and CDR2: ENHRY and SYGVKD. The CDR3 DNA reads as TGTGCCATCAGTGAGTCGGGAGACTACAATGAGCAGTTCTTC. Translation gives CAISESGDYNEQFF.

The chain uses TRBV4-2 and TRBJ2-1; 7 bases align to TRBD1. The CDR3 length is 13 residues. Germline trimming cut 5 bases from V and 8 bases from J; bases unmatched to any gene: 6. Germline CDR1 reads LGHNA; CDR2 reads YNFKEQ. The CDR3 sequence is CASSIRGWDEQFF. CDR3 DNA sequence: TGTGCCAGCAGCATCAGGGGGTGGGATGAGCAGTTCTTC.

The gene calls are TRBV19 and TRBJ1-5, with unresolved D. Trimming removed 5 bases from V and 7 bases from J, with 12 bases in between. CDR1 LNHDA and CDR2 SQIVND come from the germline V gene (reference sequence). The CDR3 totals 13 residues. The CDR3: CASSVGLGQPQHF. CDR3 sequence (DNA): TGTGCCAGTAGTGTGGGGTTAGGGCAGCCCCAGCATTTT.

The rearrangement links TRBV5-6 to TRBJ1-4; 8 bases agree with TRBD1. Trimming at V came to 1 base and at J to 8 bases, leaving 7 bases not matched to a gene. The CDR3 runs 15 residues. Germline loops: CDR1 SGHDT, CDR2 YYEEEE. The CDR3 sequence is CASSLWWTGLEKLFF. In nucleotides, the CDR3 is TGTGCCAGCAGCTTGTGGTGGACAGGGCTAGAAAAACTGTTTTTT.

This chain joins TRBV27 and TRBJ2-7; D possibly corresponds to TRBD1 (6 bases). The CDR3 totals 15 residues. Trimming shortened V by 3 bases and J by 0 bases, and 12 bases separated the two germline ends. Per germline, CDR1 MNHEY and CDR2 SMNVEV (reference sequence). The CDR3 loop reads CASSFAGVPSYEQYF. The CDR3, as DNA: TGTGCCAGCAGTTTCGCAGGGGTTCCCTCCTACGAGCAGTACTTC.

The chain has TRBV10-2 and TRBJ1-3; no clear D. Germline V gene data show CDR1 as WSHSY and CDR2 as SAAADI. V was pared by 2 bases and J by 0 bases, with 8 bases between. The CDR3 loop spans 15 amino acids. Here the CDR3 reads CASSEGWSSGNTIYF. In DNA form, the CDR3 reads TGCGCCAGCAGTGAGGGATGGAGCTCTGGAAACACCATATATTTT.

This chain joins TRBV5-1 and TRBJ2-1; TRBD2 is a possible D gene (6 bases). The CDR3 is made up of 14 amino acids. The germline gives CDR1 SGHRS, CDR2 YFSETQ. V lost 3 bases and J lost 2, with 9 bases in between. The chain's CDR3 is CASSSEGPYNEQFF. The CDR3 DNA sequence: TGCGCCAGCAGCTCGGAGGGTCCCTACAATGAGCAGTTCTTC.

The chain uses TRBV7-9 and TRBJ2-5; 9 positions agree with TRBD1. J was trimmed by 2 bases and V by 4 bases; bases with no gene match: 2. The CDR3 consists of 14 residues. Germline loops: CDR1 SEHNR, CDR2 FQNEAQ (reference sequence). DNA of the CDR3: TGTGCCAGCAGCTACGACAGGGGGCAAGAGACCCAGTACTTC. It is translated as CASSYDRGQETQYF.

Here the CDR3 reads CASSLGTSGAIETQYF. Here the CDR3 DNA reads TGCGCCAGCAGCTTGGGGACTAGCGGGGCTATAGAGACCCAGTACTTC. V is TRBV5-1 and J is TRBJ2-5; 12 positions agree with TRBD2. The CDR3 runs to 16 residues. Trimming removed 0 bases from V and 4 bases from J; junction bases left unmatched: 4. Germline V gene data show CDR1 as SGHRS and CDR2 as YFSETQ.

This clone was seen a single time. The V and J genes are TRBV4-1 and TRBJ2-3; no clear D gene. Germline V gene sequence: CDR1 MGHRA, CDR2 YSYEKL. The CDR3 contains 17 residues. The V end was cut by 1 base, the J end by 0 bases, with 14 bases between. The CDR3 region has the DNA TGCGCCAGCAGCCAAGCGTCCCGGCATACTAGCACAGATACGCAGTATTTT. This gives the protein CASSQASRHTSTDTQYF.

Of note for this clone: Germline and junction disagree at one end, which may indicate a read error. The CDR3 sequence is CASTLDTSGSSTDTQYF. The CDR3 region has the DNA TGTGCCAGCACCTTAGATACTAGCGGGAGTAGCACAGATACGCAGTATTTT. The chain is built from TRBV7-6 and TRBJ2-3; 11 nucleotides line up with TRBD2. Germline V gives CDR1 SGHVS, CDR2 FNYEAQ. The CDR3 totals 17 residues.